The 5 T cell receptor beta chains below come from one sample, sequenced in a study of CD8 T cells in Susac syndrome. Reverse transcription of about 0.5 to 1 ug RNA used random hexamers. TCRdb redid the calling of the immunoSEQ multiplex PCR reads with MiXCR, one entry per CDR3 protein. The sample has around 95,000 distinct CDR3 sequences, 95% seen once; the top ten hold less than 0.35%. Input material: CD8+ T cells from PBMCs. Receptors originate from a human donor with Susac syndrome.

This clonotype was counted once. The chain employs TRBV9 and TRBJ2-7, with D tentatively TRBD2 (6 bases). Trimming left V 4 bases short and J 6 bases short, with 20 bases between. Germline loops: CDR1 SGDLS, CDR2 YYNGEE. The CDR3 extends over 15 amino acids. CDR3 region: CASSQSGTPWGEQYF. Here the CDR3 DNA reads TGTGCCAGCAGCCAATCTGGGACTCCTTGGGGCGAGCAGTACTTC.

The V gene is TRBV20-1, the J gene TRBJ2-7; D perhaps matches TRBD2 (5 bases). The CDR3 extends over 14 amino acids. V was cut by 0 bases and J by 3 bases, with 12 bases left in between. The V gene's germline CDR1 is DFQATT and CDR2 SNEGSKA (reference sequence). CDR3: CSARDSSRVYEQYF. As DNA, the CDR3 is TGCAGTGCTAGAGATAGCTCGCGGGTCTACGAGCAGTACTTC.

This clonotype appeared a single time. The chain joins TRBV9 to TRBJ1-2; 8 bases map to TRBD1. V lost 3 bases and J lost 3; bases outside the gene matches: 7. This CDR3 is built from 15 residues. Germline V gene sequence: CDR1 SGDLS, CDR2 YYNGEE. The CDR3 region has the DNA TGTGCCAGCAGCGGATGGACAGGGTTTGACTATGGCTACACCTTC. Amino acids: CASSGWTGFDYGYTF.

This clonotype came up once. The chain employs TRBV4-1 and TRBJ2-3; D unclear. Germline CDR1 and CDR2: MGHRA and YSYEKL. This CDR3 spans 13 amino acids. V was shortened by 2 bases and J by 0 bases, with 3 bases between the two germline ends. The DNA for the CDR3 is TGCGCCAGCAGCCAACACAGCACAGATACGCAGTATTTT. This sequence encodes CASSQHSTDTQYF.

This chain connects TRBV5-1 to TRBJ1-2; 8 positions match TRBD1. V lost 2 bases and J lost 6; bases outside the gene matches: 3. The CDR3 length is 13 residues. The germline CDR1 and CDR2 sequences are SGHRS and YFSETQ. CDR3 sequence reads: CASSFDRGNGYTF. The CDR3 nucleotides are TGCGCCAGCAGCTTCGACAGGGGAAATGGCTACACCTTC.